A single sample is the source of the 2 T cell receptor beta chains below, sequenced in a study of blood T cell repertoires in COVID-19. This table comes from immunoSEQ multiplex PCR, and its TCRdb copy is limited to in-frame clones, with some not included. The table lists 90,000 to 120,000 clones, about 91% of them singletons. The sequencing sample was made of peripheral blood. Source of these receptors: a human donor in a cohort sampled during active COVID-19.

This clone has just one count. The chain uses TRBV5-4 and TRBJ2-7; 7 nucleotides align to TRBD2. The germline gives CDR1 SGHNT, CDR2 YYREEE (reference sequence). The CDR3 spans 12 residues. The V segment lost 9 bases and the J segment 4 bases; nucleotides outside the gene matches: 7. CDR3 bases: TGTGCCACCTCCAGCGGGGATTACGAGCAGTACTTC. Amino acid sequence: CATSSGDYEQYF.

The genes are TRBV4-2 and TRBJ1-2; 8 bases are shared with TRBD1. The ends lost 5 bases at V and 5 bases at J; junction bases unmatched: 10. This CDR3 contains 15 residues. Germline CDR1 and CDR2: LGHNA and YNFKEQ. The CDR3 DNA reads as TGTGCCAGCAGCGCGAGACAGGGGTTGGAATATGGCTACACCTTC. This sequence encodes CASSARQGLEYGYTF.